This TCR beta chain stems from a study of T cell responses to AZD1222 COVID-19 vaccine. Points on this clone: The antigen is unknown.

Study-wide findings and caveats: Nearly half of spike-specific TCRs reportedly go after variant regions that carry no mutations.

Clones were read by immunoSEQ multiplex PCR, and TCRdb kept only the in-frame ones, dropping some. The sample has more than 70,000 clones, over 70% seen once; the top ten hold under 20%. Germline V gene sequence: CDR1 SGHRS, CDR2 YFSETQ. The CDR3 has 13 amino acids. V was clipped by 4 bases and J by 2 bases, with 9 bases between them. This sequence was found in an adult in good health. The rearrangement joins TRBV5-1 to TRBJ1-2; D remains ambiguous. This material consisted of peripheral blood, taken on day 0 of AZD1222 vaccination. The CDR3 spells CASSARSNYGYTF. CDR3 bases: TGCGCCAGCAGCGCCCGTTCCAACTATGGCTACACCTTC.